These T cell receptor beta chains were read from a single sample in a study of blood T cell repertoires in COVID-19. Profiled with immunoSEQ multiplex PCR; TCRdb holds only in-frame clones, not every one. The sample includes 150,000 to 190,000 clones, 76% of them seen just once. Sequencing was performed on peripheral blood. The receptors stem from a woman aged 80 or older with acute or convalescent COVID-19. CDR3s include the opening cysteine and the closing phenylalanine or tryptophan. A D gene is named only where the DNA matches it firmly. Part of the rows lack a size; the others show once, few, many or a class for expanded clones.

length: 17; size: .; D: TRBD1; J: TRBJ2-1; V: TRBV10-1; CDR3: CASSESAGTGNYNEQFF; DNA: TGCGCCAGCAGTGAATCCGCCGGGACAGGGAACTACAATGAGCAGTTCTTC
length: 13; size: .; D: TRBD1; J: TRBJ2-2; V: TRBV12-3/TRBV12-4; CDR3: CASSEGTAGELFF; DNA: TGTGCCAGCAGTGAAGGGACAGCCGGGGAGCTGTTTTTT
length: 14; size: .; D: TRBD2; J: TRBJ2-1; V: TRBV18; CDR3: CASSPGRAVNEQFF; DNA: TGTGCCAGCTCACCCGGGAGGGCCGTAAATGAGCAGTTCTTC
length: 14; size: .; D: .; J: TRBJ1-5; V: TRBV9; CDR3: CASSIGGAYQPQHF; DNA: TGTGCCAGCTCTATTGGGGGGGCTTATCAGCCCCAGCATTTT
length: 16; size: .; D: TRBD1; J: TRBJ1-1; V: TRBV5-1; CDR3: CASSFSPDRGQTEAFF; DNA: TGCGCCAGCAGTTTTTCACCGGACAGGGGGCAAACTGAAGCTTTCTTT
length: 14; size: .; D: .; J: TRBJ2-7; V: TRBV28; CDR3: CASSLGSLPYEQYF; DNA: TGTGCCAGCAGTTTAGGTTCACTACCCTACGAGCAGTACTTC
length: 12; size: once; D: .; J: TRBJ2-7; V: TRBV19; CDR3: CASGRGGYEQYF; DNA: TGTGCCAGCGGGAGAGGTGGGTACGAGCAGTACTTC
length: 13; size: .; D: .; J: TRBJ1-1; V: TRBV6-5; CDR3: CASSLERNTEAFF; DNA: TGTGCCAGCAGTTTAGAGAGGAACACTGAAGCTTTCTTT
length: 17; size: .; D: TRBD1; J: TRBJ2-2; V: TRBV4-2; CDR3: CASSQETGTDFTGELFF; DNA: TGTGCCAGCAGCCAAGAAACCGGGACAGATTTCACCGGGGAGCTGTTTTTT
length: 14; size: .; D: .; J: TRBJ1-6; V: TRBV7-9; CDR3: CASSSSLQGSPLHF; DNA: TGTGCCAGCAGCTCAAGCCTCCAGGGTTCACCCCTCCACTTT
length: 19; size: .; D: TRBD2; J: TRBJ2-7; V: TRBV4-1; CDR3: CASSQDYVPLTGGYYEQYF; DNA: TGCGCCAGCAGCCAAGATTATGTCCCCCTGACGGGGGGGTACTACGAGCAGTACTTC
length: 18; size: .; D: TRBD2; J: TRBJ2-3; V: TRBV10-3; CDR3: CAISDPQGLAGAVDTQYF; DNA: TGTGCCATCAGTGACCCCCAAGGACTAGCGGGAGCGGTGGATACGCAGTATTTT
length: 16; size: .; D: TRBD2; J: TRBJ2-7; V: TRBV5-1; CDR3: CASSLTGTTQSYEQYF; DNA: TGCGCCAGCAGCTTGACCGGGACTACTCAATCCTACGAGCAGTACTTC
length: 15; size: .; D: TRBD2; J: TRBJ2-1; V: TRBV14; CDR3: CASSIWTSGNFEQFF; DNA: TGTGCCAGCAGCATTTGGACTAGCGGGAACTTTGAGCAGTTCTTC
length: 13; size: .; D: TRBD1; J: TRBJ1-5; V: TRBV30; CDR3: CAWGQGAGQPQHF; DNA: TGTGCCTGGGGACAGGGGGCGGGTCAGCCCCAGCATTTT
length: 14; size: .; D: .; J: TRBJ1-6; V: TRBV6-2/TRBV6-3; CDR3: CASSRAGNVSPLHF; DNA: TGTGCCAGCAGCCGGGCGGGGAACGTCTCACCCCTCCACTTT
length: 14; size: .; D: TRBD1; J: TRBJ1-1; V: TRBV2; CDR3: CASSERQGWTEAFF; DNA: TGTGCCAGCAGTGAGAGACAGGGTTGGACTGAAGCTTTCTTT
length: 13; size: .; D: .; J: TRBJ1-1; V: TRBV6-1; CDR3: CAIRSVMNTEAFF; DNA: TGTGCCATTCGTTCAGTCATGAACACTGAAGCTTTCTTT
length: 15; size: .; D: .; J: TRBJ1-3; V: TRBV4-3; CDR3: CASSQEPRPGNTIYF; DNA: TGCGCCAGCAGCCAAGAACCGAGGCCTGGAAACACCATATATTTT
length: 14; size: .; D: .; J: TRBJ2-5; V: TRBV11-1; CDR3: CASSPTTYVETQYF; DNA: TGTGCCAGCAGCCCGACAACCTATGTAGAGACCCAGTACTTC
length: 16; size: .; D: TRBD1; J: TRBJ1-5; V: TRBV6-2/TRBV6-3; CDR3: CASSYSGGRSNQPQHF; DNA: TGTGCCAGCAGTTACTCAGGGGGCCGGAGCAATCAGCCCCAGCATTTT
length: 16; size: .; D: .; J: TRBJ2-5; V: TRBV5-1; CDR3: CASSLGLKAGSETQYF; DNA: TGCGCCAGCAGCTTGGGATTGAAGGCGGGATCAGAGACCCAGTACTTC
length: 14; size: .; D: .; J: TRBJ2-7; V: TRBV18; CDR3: CASSPRGDNYEQYF; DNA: TGTGCCAGCTCACCCCGGGGGGACAACTACGAGCAGTACTTC